The clone carrying this T cell receptor (beta chain) was found once. Its specificity is unknown. This specimen comes from a study of T cell responses to AZD1222 COVID-19 vaccine. Findings of the study overall: White British people made up most donors, females outnumbered males, and clonal diversity was possibly underestimated.

The data were produced by immunoSEQ multiplex PCR, yet TCRdb's version contains in-frame clones alone and is incomplete. The top ten clones hold approximately 6.3% of a sample with roughly 150,000 clones, 90% of them seen once. Germline V gene lookup returns CDR1 MNHEY and CDR2 SVGAGI. CDR3 length: 14 amino acids. The V and J ends lost 7 bases and 1 base respectively, with 12 bases between them. The sequencing used peripheral blood, collected 28 days after the second AZD1222 dose. This receptor was identified in an adult who received the AZD1222 COVID-19 vaccine. V usage is TRBV6-5 and J usage is TRBJ2-3; D not certain. CDR3: CASIQSWGTDTQYF. CDR3 sequence (DNA): TGTGCCAGCATCCAGTCCTGGGGCACAGATACGCAGTATTTT.